These T cell receptor beta chains were read from a single sample in a study of shared clonotypes between healthy human individuals. The table came from immunoSEQ multiplex PCR; TCRdb's copy has only in-frame clones and leaves some out. Among 2 million to 2.5 million clones, roughly 90% were seen once, and the ten largest hold approximately 0.4%. Sequencing used naive CD4+ T cells from PBMCs. The receptors derive from a young man in good health. Some clones in this sample may be carry-over from other donors' samples. Both conserved end residues are part of each CDR3. The D gene is left open where the match is weak. A row's size may be missing; if present it is once, few, many or a size class.

. . TRBJ2-7 TRBV7-2 TGTGCCAGCAGCTTCGGCAGGGACGGCGACGAGCAGTACTTC CASSFGRDGDEQYF
. . TRBJ1-5 TRBV30 TGTGCCTGGACCAGAGGCGGTGCAGCATATAGCAATCAGCCCCAGCATTTT CAWTRGGAAYSNQPQHF
. . TRBJ2-5 TRBV29-1 TGCAGCGTTGAATTGGTTTGGGGGTTACAAGAGACCCAGTACTTC CSVELVWGLQETQYF
once . TRBJ2-2 TRBV19 TGTGCCAGTAACCCTGGAGCATCCGGGGAGCTGTTTTTT CASNPGASGELFF
. TRBD2 TRBJ2-1 TRBV28 TGTGCCAGCAGTGGGCTAGCGGGAGACCCGAGCGCATTACCTCACAATGAGCAGTTCTTC CASSGLAGDPSALPHNEQFF
. TRBD2 TRBJ2-3 TRBV5-1 TGCGCCAGCAGCTTGTGGCTAGCGGGAGAAGGAGATACGCAGTATTTT CASSLWLAGEGDTQYF
. . TRBJ1-5 TRBV2 TGTGCCAGCAGAGGGGGGACGGTGAATCAGCCCCAGCATTTT CASRGGTVNQPQHF
once . TRBJ1-5 TRBV12-2 TGTGCAAGTCGCTTTCAGGGAGGCAATCAGCCCCAGCATTTT CASRFQGGNQPQHF
few . TRBJ1-5 TRBV28 TGTGCCAGCCAGAGCGGCCAGCCCCAGCATTTT CASQSGQPQHF
. . TRBJ2-1 TRBV21-1 TGTGCCAGCAGCGCCGGACTAGCGGGAGAAAAGAATGAGCAGTTCTTC CASSAGLAGEKNEQFF
. . TRBJ2-4 TRBV25-1 TGTGCCAGCAGTGACGCCGGGAATGGTCAGAGCAAAAACATTCAGTACTTC CASSDAGNGQSKNIQYF
. TRBD2 TRBJ2-3 TRBV5-4 TGTGCCAGCAGCTTGGCTGCGGGGGGGGCAGATACGCAGTATTTT CASSLAAGGADTQYF
. TRBD1 TRBJ2-2 TRBV7-9 TGTGCCAGCAGCTTAGACACTCTAGGACAGGGCGGCACCGGGGAGCTGTTTTTT CASSLDTLGQGGTGELFF
. . TRBJ2-1 TRBV30 TGTGCCTGGAGTGTAGCCGGGGCCAAGAGGGTCCATGAGCAGTTCTTC CAWSVAGAKRVHEQFF
. TRBD1 TRBJ2-1 TRBV5-1 TGCGCCAGCAGCCCCGGGACAGGGGACTACAATGAGCAGTTCTTC CASSPGTGDYNEQFF
once . TRBJ1-5 TRBV27 TGTGCCAGCACCCCTGGGGGGCAGGGCAATCAGCCCCAGCATTTT CASTPGGQGNQPQHF
. . TRBJ1-1 TRBV9 TGTGCCAGCAGCACCGCACGAAACACTGAAGCTTTCTTT CASSTARNTEAFF
. . TRBJ2-1 TRBV29-1 TGCAGCGTTGAAGATCTTTTAAGGGAGTTCTTC CSVEDLLREFF
. . TRBJ1-5 TRBV4-1 TGCGCCAGCAGCCAAGATGATAGTGAGGGCCGTGGCAATCAGCCCCAGCATTTT CASSQDDSEGRGNQPQHF
. . TRBJ2-2 TRBV28 TGTGCCAGCAGCTACGGACAGAACACCGGGGAGCTGTTTTTT CASSYGQNTGELFF
. . TRBJ2-5 TRBV6-6 TGTGCCAGCAGAAATAGCGAGACCCAGTACTTC CASRNSETQYF
. . TRBJ1-3 TRBV5-1 TGCGCCAGCAGCTTACAGGGACCTGGAAACACCATATATTTT CASSLQGPGNTIYF
. . TRBJ2-7 TRBV5-1 TGCGCCAGCAGCGCGGCACGGGACTCTATCTCCTACGAGCAGTACTTC CASSAARDSISYEQYF
. . TRBJ1-1 TRBV15 TGTGCCACCAGTCCCATTTTGGGCTTTAAGACTGAAGCTTTCTTT CATSPILGFKTEAFF
. TRBD2 TRBJ2-5 TRBV29-1 TGCAGCGTTTTGGGACTAGCAGGCGAGACCCAGTACTTC CSVLGLAGETQYF
. TRBD2 TRBJ2-7 TRBV18 TGTGCCAGCTCACCAGGGACTAGCGGCTACGAGCAGTACTTC CASSPGTSGYEQYF
. TRBD1 TRBJ1-2 TRBV6-5 TGTGCCAGCAGTTACCGGGACAGCGCGCGGGGGAGCTACACCTTC CASSYRDSARGSYTF